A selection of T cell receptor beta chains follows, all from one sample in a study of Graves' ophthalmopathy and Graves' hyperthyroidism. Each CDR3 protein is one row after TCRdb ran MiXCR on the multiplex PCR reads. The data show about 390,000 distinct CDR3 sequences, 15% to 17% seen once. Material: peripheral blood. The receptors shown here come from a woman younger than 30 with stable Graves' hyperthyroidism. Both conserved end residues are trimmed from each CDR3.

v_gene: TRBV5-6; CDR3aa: ASSLGGAVFRYGYT
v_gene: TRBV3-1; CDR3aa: ASSLRTSGGNEQY
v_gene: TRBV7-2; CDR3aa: ASSPRTGFFTRTGNTIY
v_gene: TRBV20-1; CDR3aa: SATSPGEGHNYGYT
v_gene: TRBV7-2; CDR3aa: ASSTAGTQTGNTIY
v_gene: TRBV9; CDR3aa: ASSVGLGWPDYEQY
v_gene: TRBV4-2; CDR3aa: ASSHPGQGPLDQPQH
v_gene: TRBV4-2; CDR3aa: ASSQVNGQSEAF
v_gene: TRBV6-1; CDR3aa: ASSGRNYGYT
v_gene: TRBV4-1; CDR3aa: ASSQDLPGKGGYT
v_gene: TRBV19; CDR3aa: ASTRGQRKESQPQH
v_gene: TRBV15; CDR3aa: ATSREGKGPNTGELF
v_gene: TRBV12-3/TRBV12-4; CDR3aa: ASRLGNQPQH
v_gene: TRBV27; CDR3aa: ASSRGYSNQPQH
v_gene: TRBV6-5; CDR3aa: ASSYGGSDGYT
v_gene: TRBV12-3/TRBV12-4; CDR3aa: ASSFSPGELF
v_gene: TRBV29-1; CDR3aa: SLFPVGETQY
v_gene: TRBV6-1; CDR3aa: ASSSTSGGAGELF
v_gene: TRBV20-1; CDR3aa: SAPDRKTLSYEQY
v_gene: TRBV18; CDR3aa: ASSPAYGTYEQY
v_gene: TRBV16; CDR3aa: ASTPDLNYGYT
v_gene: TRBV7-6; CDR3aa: ASSVGTGQNSPLH
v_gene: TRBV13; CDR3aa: ASSFRDLRHYGYT
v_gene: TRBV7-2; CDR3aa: ASNLDGVYEQY
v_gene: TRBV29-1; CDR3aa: SSRMADYGYT
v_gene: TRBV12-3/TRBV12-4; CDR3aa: ASSPQGYGYT
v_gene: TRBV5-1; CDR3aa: ASSLVPGAETQY
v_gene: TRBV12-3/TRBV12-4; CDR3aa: ASSFKGPGTEAF